Sequencing of this T cell receptor beta chain was carried out in a study of T cell responses to AZD1222 COVID-19 vaccine. Across the whole study: Pooling of second doses given at about 4 or about 12 weeks was done. Regarding the study as a whole: Baseline testing showed seropositivity in only six or seven AZD1222 recipients.

About this clone itself: The target antigen is unknown.

The V gene's germline CDR1 is SGHRS and CDR2 YFSETQ. The CDR3 is made up of 16 amino acids. J was trimmed by 6 bases and V by 7 bases; bases with no gene match: 10. Clones were sequenced by immunoSEQ multiplex PCR, and TCRdb holds only the in-frame ones, with some missing. The sample lists some 90,000 clones; around nine tenths were seen once. V usage is TRBV5-1 and J usage is TRBJ2-2; 12 bases are a match to TRBD1. The starting material was peripheral blood, obtained on day 0 of AZD1222 vaccination. The TCR comes from an adult in good health. In DNA, the CDR3 is TGCGCCAGCGAGAAACCGGGACAGGGGGCCCCCGGGGAGCTGTTTTTT. Amino acids: CASEKPGQGAPGELFF. Full variable domain (rest looked up from reference TRBV5-1 and TRBJ2-2): KAGVTQTPRYLIKTRGQQVTLSCSPISGHRSVSWYQQTPGQGLQFLFEYFSETQRNKGNFPGRFSGRQFSNSRSEMNVSTLELGDSALYLCASEKPGQGAPGELFFGEGSRLTVL.